These 30 T cell receptor beta chains were all obtained from the same sample, sequenced in a study of blood T cell repertoires in COVID-19. Assay used: immunoSEQ multiplex PCR; TCRdb lists only in-frame clones, some missing. The data contain over 30,000 clones, about 80% of them singletons. Material for sequencing was peripheral blood. Receptor source: a man over 45 with acute or convalescent COVID-19.

This clone has only one observation. This rearrangement joins TRBV9 to TRBJ2-7, with D tentatively TRBD2 (6 bases). The CDR3 length is 13 residues. The germline V gene encodes CDR1 SGDLS and CDR2 YYNGEE. Trimming stripped 0 bases from V and 5 bases from J, with 9 bases between. CDR3 loop: CASSVGGRNEQYF. In nucleotides, the CDR3 is TGTGCCAGCAGCGTAGGAGGGAGGAACGAGCAGTACTTC.

The V and J genes are TRBV6-5 and TRBJ1-5, with 7 bases aligning to TRBD1. The CDR3 has 15 residues. The V and J ends lost 6 bases and 7 bases, in that order; junction bases with no gene match: 12. Germline V gives CDR1 MNHEY, CDR2 SVGAGI. CDR3 residues: CASSDLKEGGQPQHF. In DNA, the CDR3 is TGTGCCAGCAGCGACCTGAAGGAAGGGGGCCAGCCCCAGCATTTT.

This clone has just a few counts. The rearrangement links TRBV28 to TRBJ2-5; TRBD2 agrees at 9 bases. J gave up 1 base and V 5 bases, and 2 bases lay outside the gene matches. Per germline, CDR1 MDHEN and CDR2 SYDVKM. The CDR3 is 14 residues long. This CDR3 reads CASSPSGIQETQYF. The CDR3 region has the DNA TGTGCCAGCAGTCCTAGCGGGATCCAAGAGACCCAGTACTTC.

V is TRBV28 and J is TRBJ1-2, with D possibly TRBD1 on 5 matching bases. Trimming took 6 bases from V and 8 from J, leaving 16 bases between them. CDR3 length: 13 residues. Germline lookup yields CDR1 MDHEN and CDR2 SYDVKM. CDR3 protein: CASREGGAGGYTF. DNA of the CDR3: TGTGCCAGCAGGGAAGGAGGGGCGGGAGGCTACACCTTC.

The chain links TRBV7-3 to TRBJ1-6, with TRBD1 matching 8 bases. Germline-derived CDR1 and CDR2 are SGHTA and FQGTGA. J was trimmed by 10 bases and V by 3 bases; bases with no gene match: 5. This CDR3 is built from 14 residues. The CDR3: CASSLLQGGSPLHF. Here the CDR3 DNA reads TGTGCCAGCAGCTTGCTACAGGGGGGATCACCCCTCCACTTT.

The rearrangement uses TRBV11-1 and TRBJ2-1; 9 nucleotides align to TRBD1. CDR3 length: 14 residues. J was trimmed by 8 bases and V by 5 bases; bases with no gene match: 7. Looked up from germline, CDR1 is SGHAT and CDR2 is FQDESV (reference sequence). The CDR3 loop reads CASSLRDRDHEQFF. The CDR3, as DNA: TGTGCCAGCAGCCTCCGGGACAGGGATCATGAGCAGTTCTTC.

The chain employs TRBV30 and TRBJ2-1; 15 nucleotides match TRBD2. This CDR3 comprises 15 residues. The ends lost 3 bases at V and 7 bases at J; junction bases unmatched: 4. The germline V gene encodes CDR1 GTSNPN and CDR2 SVGIG (reference sequence). Here the CDR3 DNA reads TGTGCCTGGAGCGGACTAGCGGGGGGGGTAAATGAGCAGTTCTTC. This translates into CAWSGLAGGVNEQFF.

The chain combines TRBV6-5 with TRBJ1-1; D is unclear. This CDR3 contains 12 residues. V was shortened by 4 bases and J by 3 bases, with 6 bases between the two germline ends. The germline V gene encodes CDR1 MNHEY and CDR2 SVGAGI. The CDR3 DNA is TGTGCCAGCAGTTTACAGCACACTGAAGCTTTCTTT. Translated: CASSLQHTEAFF.

J is TRBJ2-6 and V is TRBV19, with D perhaps TRBD1 (6 bases). This CDR3 region has 16 residues. Trimming took 1 base from V and 2 from J, leaving 9 bases between them. Germline loops: CDR1 LNHDA, CDR2 SQIVND (reference sequence). DNA of the CDR3: TGTGCCAGTAGTATAGTCGCAGGGGCTGGGGCCAACGTCCTGACTTTC. This translates into CASSIVAGAGANVLTF.

The chain links TRBV21-1 to TRBJ1-1. TRBV21-1 is noted as a pseudogene. The CDR3 runs 15 residues. The CDR3 region is CASSKGGGRGTEAFF. The CDR3 DNA reads TGTGCCAGCAGCAAAGGGGGGGGCAGAGGCACTGAAGCTTTCTTT.

The chain combines TRBV5-4 with TRBJ2-7, with TRBD1 matching 7 bases. Germline V gives CDR1 SGHNT, CDR2 YYREEE (reference sequence). With V trimmed by 2 bases and J by 5 bases, 4 bases remained unmatched. This CDR3 spans 13 amino acids. CDR3 DNA: TGTGCCAGCAGCTTAGGGACAGCCGACGAGCAGTACTTC. It encodes CASSLGTADEQYF.

The genes are TRBV9 and TRBJ2-1; 9 nucleotides agree with TRBD2. The CDR3 has 14 amino acids. CDR1 SGDLS and CDR2 YYNGEE come from the germline V gene. V lost 0 bases and J lost 8; bases outside the gene matches: 3. The CDR3 DNA sequence: TGTGCCAGCAGCGTAGTGGGACTAGCAGATGAGCAGTTCTTC. Translated: CASSVVGLADEQFF.

The chain carries TRBV4-2 and TRBJ1-4, with D unresolved. Germline CDR1 is LGHNA and CDR2 is YNFKEQ. The CDR3 is made up of 14 amino acids. V was shortened by 4 bases and J by 0 bases, with 6 bases between the two germline ends. The CDR3 DNA sequence: TGTGCCAGCAGCCCACAGCCAACTAATGAAAAACTGTTTTTT. Amino acid sequence: CASSPQPTNEKLFF.

For the CDR3, the DNA is TGTGCCAGCAGGGAGAACTTTAGCAATCAGCCCCAGCATTTT. Translating gives CASRENFSNQPQHF. The chain recombines TRBV2 with TRBJ1-5; no reliable D call. Germline V lookup: CDR1 SNHLY, CDR2 FYNNEI. This CDR3 is built from 14 residues. Trimming left V 6 bases short and J 0 bases short, with 9 bases between.

This chain links TRBV6-1 with TRBJ2-7; TRBD1 might be the D (5 bases). Trimming shortened V by 5 bases and J by 3 bases, and 11 bases separated the two germline ends. Germline V gene data show CDR1 as MNHNS and CDR2 as SASEGT. CDR3 length equals 13 residues. This chain's CDR3 is CASSPTVYYEQYF. CDR3 nucleotides: TGTGCCAGCAGTCCGACAGTATACTACGAGCAGTACTTC.

The chain joins TRBV4-1 to TRBJ1-4; D unresolved. V shed 0 bases and J shed 7 bases, with 18 bases lying between them. The CDR3 contains 17 residues. Germline-derived CDR1 and CDR2 are MGHRA and YSYEKL. The DNA for the CDR3 is TGCGCCAGCAGCCAAGAGAGGCGGGCAGGTCGCAGTGAAAAACTGTTTTTT. This translates into CASSQERRAGRSEKLFF.

This clone was detected only once. The chain combines TRBV2 with TRBJ2-5, with D perhaps TRBD2 (6 bases). The CDR3 totals 15 residues. Germline V gene lookup returns CDR1 SNHLY and CDR2 FYNNEI. V lost 6 bases and J 6 bases, leaving 20 bases between the germline ends. The CDR3 coding sequence is TGTGCCAGCAGGCACCCGGGGGAGACTATAAAGACCCAGTACTTC. Translating it yields CASRHPGETIKTQYF.

V and J are TRBV5-1 and TRBJ2-1, with D unclear. The CDR3 runs 15 residues. Germline V gene lookup returns CDR1 SGHRS and CDR2 YFSETQ. V was pared by 0 bases and J by 7 bases, with 14 bases between. The CDR3 nucleotides read TGCGCCAGCAGCTTGGGATATGGGCCTGGAAATGAGCAGTTCTTC. This translates into CASSLGYGPGNEQFF. Full variable domain (rest looked up from reference TRBV5-1 and TRBJ2-1): KAGVTQTPRYLIKTRGQQVTLSCSPISGHRSVSWYQQTPGQGLQFLFEYFSETQRNKGNFPGRFSGRQFSNSRSEMNVSTLELGDSALYLCASSLGYGPGNEQFFGPGTRLTVL.

The chain employs TRBV9 and TRBJ2-4, with 8 bases identical to TRBD2. Germline trimming cut 4 bases from V and 3 bases from J; bases unmatched to any gene: 12. Per germline, CDR1 SGDLS and CDR2 YYNGEE. The CDR3 has 17 amino acids. The CDR3 here is CASSPSGGGRVKNIQYF. The CDR3 region has the DNA TGTGCCAGCAGCCCCTCCGGGGGGGGCAGGGTCAAAAACATTCAGTACTTC.

The chain couples TRBV5-1 to TRBJ1-4; 9 bases agree with TRBD1. CDR1 is SGHRS, CDR2 YFSETQ, per germline. The CDR3 contains 15 residues. J was trimmed by 6 bases and V by 0 bases; bases with no gene match: 3. CDR3 DNA sequence: TGCGCCAGCAGCTTGGGGGACAGGGAAGATGAAAAACTGTTTTTT. It translates to CASSLGDREDEKLFF. Based on the CDR3 plus reference TRBV5-1 and TRBJ1-4, the full variable domain is KAGVTQTPRYLIKTRGQQVTLSCSPISGHRSVSWYQQTPGQGLQFLFEYFSETQRNKGNFPGRFSGRQFSNSRSEMNVSTLELGDSALYLCASSLGDREDEKLFFGSGTQLSVL.

The genes are TRBV27 and TRBJ2-7; TRBD2 agrees at 7 bases. J gave up 1 base and V 8 bases, and 14 bases lay outside the gene matches. Germline V gene lookup returns CDR1 MNHEY and CDR2 SMNVEV (reference sequence). This CDR3 has 16 amino acids. The CDR3 spells CASGIIREGLSYEQYF. The CDR3 nucleotides are TGTGCCAGCGGGATTATCAGGGAGGGCCTATCCTACGAGCAGTACTTC.

The chain employs TRBV19 and TRBJ2-2, with D hard to call. Germline V gene lookup returns CDR1 LNHDA and CDR2 SQIVND (reference sequence). This CDR3 has 13 residues. Deletions cut 8 bases from V and 0 bases from J, with 7 bases between. The CDR3 loop is CASQESNTGELFF. CDR3 DNA: TGTGCCAGTCAGGAATCGAACACCGGGGAGCTGTTTTTT.

The rearrangement links TRBV5-6 to TRBJ1-2, with D hard to call. The CDR3 has 13 residues. Germline V gene lookup returns CDR1 SGHDT and CDR2 YYEEEE. The V end lost 0 bases, the J end lost 3 bases, and 6 bases lay between the germline ends. The chain's CDR3 is CASSLVQDYGYTF. CDR3 DNA sequence: TGTGCCAGCAGCTTGGTTCAGGACTATGGCTACACCTTC.

The chain joins TRBV5-1 to TRBJ2-1; 7 bases are a match to TRBD2. V lost 7 bases, J lost 8 bases, and 12 bases stayed unmatched. This CDR3 has 14 amino acids. Germline CDR1 is SGHRS and CDR2 is YFSETQ. This CDR3 is CASSVGGSYDEQFF. The CDR3 DNA sequence: TGCGCCAGCTCCGTGGGGGGGTCTTACGATGAGCAGTTCTTC.

The V gene is TRBV20-1, the J gene TRBJ1-1; maybe TRBD1 (6 bases). V lost 6 bases, J lost 5 bases, and 10 bases lay in between. CDR1 and CDR2 from the germline V gene are DFQATT and SNEGSKA (reference sequence). The CDR3 spans 11 residues. The CDR3 reads CSAKRGTEAFF. The CDR3 nucleotides are TGCAGTGCAAAAAGGGGGACTGAAGCTTTCTTT.

V usage is TRBV5-1 and J usage is TRBJ2-1, with 10 nucleotides matching TRBD1. CDR1 is SGHRS and CDR2 is YFSETQ in the germline V gene. The trim removed 4 bases at V and 6 bases at J, leaving 19 bases unmatched. The CDR3 length is 19 residues. This CDR3 is CASSLGVGQGTRRSNEQFF. The CDR3 DNA follows: TGCGCCAGCAGCCTTGGGGTGGGACAGGGGACTCGTCGAAGCAATGAGCAGTTCTTC.

V gene TRBV6-5 combines with J gene TRBJ2-1, with 10 bases identical to TRBD2. V gave up 2 bases and J gave up 5 bases; unmatched junction bases: 3. This CDR3 region has 15 residues. Germline CDR1 is MNHEY and CDR2 is SVGAGI. CDR3 sequence (DNA): TGTGCCAGCAGTTACCCTAGCGGGAGCCACAATGAGCAGTTCTTC. It specifies CASSYPSGSHNEQFF.

This chain connects TRBV6-5 to TRBJ1-5; D is unclear. CDR1 and CDR2 (germline): MNHEY, SVGAGI. The CDR3 sequence is 13 residues long. V dropped 2 bases and J dropped 4 bases, with 6 bases sitting between them. CDR3 nucleotides: TGTGCCAGCAGTTACGCCAGAAATCAGCCCCAGCATTTT. Translated, it gives CASSYARNQPQHF.

This rearrangement joins TRBV6-5 to TRBJ2-5; 11 positions agree with TRBD2. CDR3 size: 14 residues. With V trimmed by 7 bases and J by 4 bases, 5 bases remained unmatched. Germline loops: CDR1 MNHEY, CDR2 SVGAGI. The CDR3 DNA reads TGTGCCAGCAAACTAGCGGGAGTAGGAGAGACCCAGTACTTC. Residues: CASKLAGVGETQYF.

J is TRBJ2-1 and V is TRBV5-8; 14 nucleotides match TRBD2. The germline CDR1 and CDR2 sequences are SGHTS and YDEGEE. The CDR3 loop spans 15 amino acids. V shed 4 bases and J 10 bases; nucleotides not matched to a gene: 7. CDR3 DNA: TGTGCCAGCAGCGTGACTAGCGGGGGGGCCTGGGAGCAGTTCTTC. The encoded protein is CASSVTSGGAWEQFF.